This T cell receptor beta chain was profiled in a study of monozygotic twins with cystic fibrosis. This table comes from immunoSEQ multiplex PCR, and its TCRdb copy is limited to in-frame clones, with some not included. The sample lists some 21,000 clones; roughly 89% were seen once. Remarks on this clone: Its specificity is unknown.

General observations from the study: Nucleotide-identical clonotype sharing was significantly higher within monozygotic CF twin pairs than between unrelated CF individuals. In 13 of 16 pairs, V gene usage was closest to the co-twin's. Low clonality (median roughly 0.009) suggested a mostly naive repertoire.

The sequenced sample was blood. This TCR came from a girl aged 2 to 9 with cystic fibrosis.

The CDR3 region has the DNA TGTGCCAGCAGTTTCATGACTCCTTATGGCTACACCTTC. Its translation: CASSFMTPYGYTF. The chain uses TRBV6-5 and TRBJ1-2; D is unclear. V lost 4 bases and J 5 bases, leaving 11 bases between the germline ends. Germline lookup yields CDR1 MNHEY and CDR2 SVGAGI. The CDR3 has 13 residues.